One TCR beta chain is described in this entry. Its specificity is not known. TCRdb's copy holds only in-frame clones and misses some; the assay was immunoSEQ multiplex PCR. The sample has about 130,000 clones, over 90% seen once. The data were obtained in a study of T cell responses to AZD1222 COVID-19 vaccine. Study summary: Second-dose intervals of approximately 4 or approximately 12 weeks were pooled.

Study observations and caveats: Samples come after the peak T cell response, not at day 14.

Germline V gene lookup returns CDR1 MGHRA and CDR2 YSYEKL. The CDR3 consists of 13 residues. V lost 1 base, J lost 4 bases, and 5 bases lay in between. This chain links TRBV4-1 with TRBJ2-1, with D unresolved. The TCR originated in an adult in good health. The sample consisted of peripheral blood, taken on day 0 of AZD1222 vaccination. The CDR3 DNA is TGCGCCAGCAGCCAAGGGGGTTACAATGAGCAGTTCTTC. This gives the protein CASSQGGYNEQFF.